This T cell receptor beta chain appears in the sequencing data of a study of CXCR3-negative and CXCR3-positive naive CD8 T cells. Background on the study: Libraries each contributed about 1.5 +/- 0.3 million TRB reads, for around 140 million in total. Broader study findings: Diversity proved comparably high across both naive subsets and much lower in memory CD8+ cells. More hydrophobic TRB CDR3s occurred in CXCR3-positive than in CXCR3-negative naive cells.

Naive CD8+ T cells displayed a CD45RO-CCR7+CD27+CD95- phenotype. The CDR3 has 14 residues. CDR1 and CDR2 from the germline V gene are SQVTM and ANQGSEA. For this clonotype: Its antigen is undetermined.

The study made its TRB cDNA libraries by 5' RACE, adding UMI labels. TCRdb reprocessed the 5' RACE reads and stores each CDR3 protein as one record, lacking DNA. Its listing shows more than 70,000 distinct CDR3 sequences. Sequenced input: naive CXCR3+ CD8+ T cells from blood. Subset meaning: CD45RO-CCR7+CD27+CD95- naive CD8+ T cells expressing CXCR3 (TNR3+). This TCR came from a human donor in good health. Some clones in this sample may be carry-over from other donors' samples. The rearrangement uses TRBV29-1 and TRBJ2-1; TCRdb's assignment of TRBD1 cannot be checked, as there is no DNA. CDR3 region: CSVEGTPTYNEQFF.